This T cell receptor beta chain emerged from a study of shared T cell receptors in the human thymus. Method: immunoSEQ multiplex PCR; TCRdb's copy keeps in-frame clones and lacks some. The data show hundreds of thousands of clones, about 80% seen once. Germline values: CDR1 SGHTA, CDR2 FQGNSA. The V gene lost 1 base and the J gene lost 2 bases, with 11 bases spanning the gap. This CDR3 region has 15 residues. Separately, the same data were catalogued under a study of human thymus T cells.

The rearrangement joins TRBV7-2 to TRBJ1-2; D uncertain. The sequence was obtained from a boy less than two years old with a congenital heart defect. Material: thymocytes. CDR3 amino acids: CASSLVVQTNYGYTF. CDR3 nucleotide sequence: TGTGCCAGCAGCTTAGTTGTACAGACAAACTATGGCTACACCTTC.